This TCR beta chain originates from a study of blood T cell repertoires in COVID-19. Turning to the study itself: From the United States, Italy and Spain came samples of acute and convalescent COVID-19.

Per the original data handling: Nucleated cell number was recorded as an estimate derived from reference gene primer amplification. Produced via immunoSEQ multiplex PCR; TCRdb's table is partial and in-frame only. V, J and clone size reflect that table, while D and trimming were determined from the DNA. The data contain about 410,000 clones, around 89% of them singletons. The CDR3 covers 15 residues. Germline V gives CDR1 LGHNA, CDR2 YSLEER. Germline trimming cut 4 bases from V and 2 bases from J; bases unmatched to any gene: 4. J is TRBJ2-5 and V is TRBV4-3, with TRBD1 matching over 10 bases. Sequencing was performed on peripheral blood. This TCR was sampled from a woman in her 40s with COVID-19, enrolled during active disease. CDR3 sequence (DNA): TGCGCCAGCAGCCGCCTGGGACAGGGGCAAGAGACCCAGTACTTC. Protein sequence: CASSRLGQGQETQYF.